The 8 T cell receptor beta chains below were found in one sample sequenced in a study of cytomegalovirus exposure and HLA in healthy donors. PCR used 60 Vbeta primers and 13 Jbeta primers. Measured with immunoSEQ multiplex PCR; TCRdb has only the in-frame clones, and not every one. The repertoire holds about 55,000 clones, with about three quarters as singletons. The sample was PBMCs. These receptors all come from a female donor in good health and CMV-seronegative.

The gene calls are TRBV11-2 and TRBJ2-4, with D possibly TRBD1 on 5 matching bases. The CDR3 is 11 residues long. The V end was cut by 6 bases, the J end by 9 bases, with 9 bases between. Germline assignment: CDR1 SGHAT and CDR2 FQNNGV. The CDR3 DNA follows: TGTGCCAGCAGGGAAGGGGCCATTCAGTACTTC. This sequence encodes CASREGAIQYF.

The V gene is TRBV12-5, the J gene TRBJ2-7; 11 bases match TRBD2. CDR1 and CDR2 from the germline V gene are LGHNT and FRNRAP. The CDR3 contains 17 residues. V was clipped by 5 bases and J by 4 bases; unmatched bases: 13. CDR3 in amino acids: CASGLYPIAGGLYEQYF. CDR3 DNA: TGTGCTAGTGGTCTCTATCCAATAGCGGGGGGGCTTTACGAGCAGTACTTC.

The rearrangement links TRBV29-1 to TRBJ2-7; D is possibly TRBD2 (6 bases). Germline V gives CDR1 SQVTM, CDR2 ANQGSEA. V was trimmed by 4 bases and J by 6 bases, leaving 16 bases between them. The CDR3 runs 13 residues. In DNA form, the CDR3 reads TGCAGCGTTGGTGGACTACCATCTACCGAGCAGTACTTC. Protein product: CSVGGLPSTEQYF.

The rearrangement uses TRBV6-4 and TRBJ2-2; TRBD1 is a possible D gene (6 bases). V lost 6 bases to trimming and J lost 4 bases, with 12 bases between them. The CDR3 length is 14 residues. Germline assignment: CDR1 MRHNA and CDR2 SNTAGT. DNA of the CDR3: TGTGCCAGCAGGCTACAGGGTGCCACCGGGGAGCTGTTTTTT. Its translation: CASRLQGATGELFF.

This clone was seen more than once but under ten times. V gene TRBV6-5 combines with J gene TRBJ2-1; 8 nucleotides agree with TRBD2. With 6 bases clipped from V and 1 base from J, the junction kept 2 bases outside the gene matches. The CDR3 sequence is 14 residues long. Germline assignment: CDR1 MNHEY and CDR2 SVGAGI. The CDR3 is CASSLAGSYNEQFF. The DNA of the CDR3 is TGTGCCAGCAGCTTAGCGGGATCCTACAATGAGCAGTTCTTC.

This clone was picked up a small number of times. The V call is TRBV12-5, the J call TRBJ1-1; 7 bases line up with TRBD1. There are 15 residues in the CDR3. J lost 0 bases, V lost 6 bases, and 7 bases had no gene match. The germline V gene has CDR1 LGHNT and CDR2 FRNRAP. The CDR3 sequence is CASGGVGGVNTEAFF. The CDR3 nucleotides read TGTGCTAGTGGGGGGGTAGGGGGCGTGAACACTGAAGCTTTCTTT.

This clone was counted once. The gene calls are TRBV7-9 and TRBJ2-5; TRBD2 might be the D (7 bases). The CDR3 covers 15 residues. Trimming removed 4 bases at V and 3 bases at J, with 15 bases between. Germline loops: CDR1 SEHNR, CDR2 FQNEAQ (reference sequence). CDR3 sequence: CASSSEGGLKETQYF. The CDR3 coding sequence is TGTGCCAGCAGCTCGGAGGGGGGGTTAAAAGAGACCCAGTACTTC.

The chain carries TRBV9 and TRBJ2-5; D possibly corresponds to TRBD2 (6 bases). Germline assignment: CDR1 SGDLS and CDR2 YYNGEE. Trimming shortened V by 2 bases and J by 2 bases, and 10 bases separated the two germline ends. The CDR3 spans 14 residues. The DNA of the CDR3 is TGTGCCAGCAGCGTCGGGACTCTACAAGAGACCCAGTACTTC. Translated: CASSVGTLQETQYF.